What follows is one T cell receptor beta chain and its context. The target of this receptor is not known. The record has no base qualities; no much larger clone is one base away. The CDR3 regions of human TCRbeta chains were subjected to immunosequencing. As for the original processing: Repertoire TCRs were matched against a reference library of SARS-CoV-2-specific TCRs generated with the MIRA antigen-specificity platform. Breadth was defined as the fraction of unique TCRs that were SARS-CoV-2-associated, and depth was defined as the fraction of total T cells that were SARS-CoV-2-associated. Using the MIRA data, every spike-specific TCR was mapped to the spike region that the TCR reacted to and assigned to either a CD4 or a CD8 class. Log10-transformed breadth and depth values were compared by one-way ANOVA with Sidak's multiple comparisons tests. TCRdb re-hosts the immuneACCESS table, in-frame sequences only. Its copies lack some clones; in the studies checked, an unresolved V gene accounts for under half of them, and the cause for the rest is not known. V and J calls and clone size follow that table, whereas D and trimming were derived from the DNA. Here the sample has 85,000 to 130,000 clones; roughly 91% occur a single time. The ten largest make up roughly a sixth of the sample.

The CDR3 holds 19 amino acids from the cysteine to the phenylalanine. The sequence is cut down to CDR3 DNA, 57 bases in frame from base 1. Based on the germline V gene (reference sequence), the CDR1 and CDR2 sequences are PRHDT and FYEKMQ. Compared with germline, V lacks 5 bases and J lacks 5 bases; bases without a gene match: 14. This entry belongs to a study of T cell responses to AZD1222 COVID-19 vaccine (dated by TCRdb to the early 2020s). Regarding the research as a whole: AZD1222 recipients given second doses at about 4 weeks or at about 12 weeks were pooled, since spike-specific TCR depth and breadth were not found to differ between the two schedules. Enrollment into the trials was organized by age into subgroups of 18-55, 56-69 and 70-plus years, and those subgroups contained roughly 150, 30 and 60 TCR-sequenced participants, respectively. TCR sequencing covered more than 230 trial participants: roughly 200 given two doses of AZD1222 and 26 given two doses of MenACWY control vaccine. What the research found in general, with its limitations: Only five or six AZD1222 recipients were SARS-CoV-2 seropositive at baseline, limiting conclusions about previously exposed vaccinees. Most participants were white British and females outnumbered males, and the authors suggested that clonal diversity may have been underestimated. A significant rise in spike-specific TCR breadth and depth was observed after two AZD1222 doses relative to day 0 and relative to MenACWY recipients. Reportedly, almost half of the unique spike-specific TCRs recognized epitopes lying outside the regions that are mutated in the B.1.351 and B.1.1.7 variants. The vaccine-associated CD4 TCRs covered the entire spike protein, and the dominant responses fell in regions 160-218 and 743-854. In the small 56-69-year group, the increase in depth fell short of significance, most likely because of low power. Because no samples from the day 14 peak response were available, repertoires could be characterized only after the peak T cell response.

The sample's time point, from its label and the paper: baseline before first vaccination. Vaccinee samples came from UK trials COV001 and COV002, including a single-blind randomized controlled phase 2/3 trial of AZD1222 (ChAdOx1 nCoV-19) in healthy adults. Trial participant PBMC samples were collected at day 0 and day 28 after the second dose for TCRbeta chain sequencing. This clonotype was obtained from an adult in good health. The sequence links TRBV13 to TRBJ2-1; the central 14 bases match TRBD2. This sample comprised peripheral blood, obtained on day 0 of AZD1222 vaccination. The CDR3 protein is CASSTWTSGGFGKDNEQFF. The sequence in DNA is TGTGCCAGCAGCACATGGACTAGCGGGGGGTTTGGTAAAGACAATGAGCAGTTCTTC.